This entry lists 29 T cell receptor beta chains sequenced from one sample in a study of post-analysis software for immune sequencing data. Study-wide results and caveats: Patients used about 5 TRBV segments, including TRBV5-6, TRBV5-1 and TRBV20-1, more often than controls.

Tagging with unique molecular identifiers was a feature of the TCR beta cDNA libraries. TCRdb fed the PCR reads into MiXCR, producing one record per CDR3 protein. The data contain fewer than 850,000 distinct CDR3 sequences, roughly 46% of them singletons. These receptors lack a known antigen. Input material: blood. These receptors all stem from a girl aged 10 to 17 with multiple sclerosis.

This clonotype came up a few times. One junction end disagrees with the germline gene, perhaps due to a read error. The CDR3 region is CASRKLAGVTYERYF. The CDR3 nucleotides read TGTGCCAGCAGAAAACTAGCGGGAGTTACCTACGAGCGGTACTTC. J is TRBJ2-7 and V is TRBV28; 11 bases fit TRBD2. Looked up from germline, CDR1 is MDHEN and CDR2 is SYDVKM. This CDR3 has 15 amino acids.

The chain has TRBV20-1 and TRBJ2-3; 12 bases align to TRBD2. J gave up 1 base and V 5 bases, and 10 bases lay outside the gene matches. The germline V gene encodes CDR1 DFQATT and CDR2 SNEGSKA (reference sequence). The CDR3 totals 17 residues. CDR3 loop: CSADGLAGLRGTDTQYF. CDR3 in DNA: TGCAGTGCTGACGGACTAGCGGGATTACGTGGCACAGATACGCAGTATTTT.

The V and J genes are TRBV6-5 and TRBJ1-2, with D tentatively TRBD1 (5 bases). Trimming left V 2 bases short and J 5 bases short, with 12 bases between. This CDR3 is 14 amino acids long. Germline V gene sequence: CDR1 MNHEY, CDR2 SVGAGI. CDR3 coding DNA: TGTGCCAGCAGTTACATAGGGGCGGGGTATGGCTACACCTTC. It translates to CASSYIGAGYGYTF.

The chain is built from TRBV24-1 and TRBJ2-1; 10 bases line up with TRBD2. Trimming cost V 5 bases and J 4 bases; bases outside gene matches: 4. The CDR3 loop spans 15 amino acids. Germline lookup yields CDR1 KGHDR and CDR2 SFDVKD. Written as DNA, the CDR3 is TGTGCCACCAGTGCTAGCGGGAGTAGATACAATGAGCAGTTCTTC. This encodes CATSASGSRYNEQFF.

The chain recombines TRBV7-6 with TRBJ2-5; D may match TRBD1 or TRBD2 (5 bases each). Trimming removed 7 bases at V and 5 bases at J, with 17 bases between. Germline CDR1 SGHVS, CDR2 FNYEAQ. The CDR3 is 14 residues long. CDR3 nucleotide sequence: TGTGCCAGCACCCCTCGTAGGGGCGGGGAGACCCAGTACTTC. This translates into CASTPRRGGETQYF.

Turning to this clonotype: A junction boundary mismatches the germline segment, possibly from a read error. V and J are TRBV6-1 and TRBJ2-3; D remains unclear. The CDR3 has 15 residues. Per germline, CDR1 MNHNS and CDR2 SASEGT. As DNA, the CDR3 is TGTGCCAGCAGTGAGACCCCGGCAGGCTCAGATACGCGGTATTTT. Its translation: CASSETPAGSDTRYF.

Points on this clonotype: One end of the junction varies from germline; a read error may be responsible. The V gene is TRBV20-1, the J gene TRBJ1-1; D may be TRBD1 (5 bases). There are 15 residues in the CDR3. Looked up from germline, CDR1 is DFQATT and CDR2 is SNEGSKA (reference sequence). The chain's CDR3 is CSARDSRDSNTGAFF. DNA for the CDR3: TGCAGTGCTAGAGACTCCCGGGACTCCAACACTGGAGCTTTCTTT.

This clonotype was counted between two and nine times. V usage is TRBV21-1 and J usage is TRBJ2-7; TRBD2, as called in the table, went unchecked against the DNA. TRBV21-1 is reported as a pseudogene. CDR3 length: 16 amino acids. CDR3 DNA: TGTGCCAGCAGCAAAGGGAAAGGGCCCCGTTCCTACGAGCAGTACTTC. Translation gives CASSKGKGPRSYEQYF.

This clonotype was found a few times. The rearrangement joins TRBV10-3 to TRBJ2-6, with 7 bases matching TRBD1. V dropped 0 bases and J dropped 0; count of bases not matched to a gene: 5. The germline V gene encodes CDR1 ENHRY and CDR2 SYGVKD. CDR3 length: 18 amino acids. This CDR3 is CAISESGQTNSGANVLTF. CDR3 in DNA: TGTGCCATCAGTGAGTCGGGACAGACCAACTCTGGGGCCAACGTCCTGACTTTC.

The CDR3 reads CASRIPGEEKLFF. In DNA form, the CDR3 reads TGTGCCAGCCGAATCCCGGGTGAGGAAAAACTGTTTTTT. The J gene is TRBJ1-4, the V gene TRBV12-3 or TRBV12-4; the D is unclear. There are 13 residues in the CDR3. V was trimmed by 8 bases and J by 8 bases, leaving 15 bases between them.

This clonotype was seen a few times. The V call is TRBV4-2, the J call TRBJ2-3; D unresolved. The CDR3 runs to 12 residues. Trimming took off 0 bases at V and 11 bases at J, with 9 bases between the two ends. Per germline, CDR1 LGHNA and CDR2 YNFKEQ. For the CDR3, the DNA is TGTGCCAGCAGCCAAGATCTAAAAATGCAGTATTTT. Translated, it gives CASSQDLKMQYF.

CDR3 residues: CASSHQLADNYNEQFF. The CDR3 bases are TGTGCCAGCAGCCACCAACTAGCAGACAATTACAATGAGCAGTTCTTC. V and J are TRBV4-2 and TRBJ2-1, with D tentatively TRBD2 (6 bases). Germline V gene lookup returns CDR1 LGHNA and CDR2 YNFKEQ. Between the trimmed V and J ends, which lost 3 bases and 4 bases, there was a span of 16 bases. This CDR3 has 16 amino acids.

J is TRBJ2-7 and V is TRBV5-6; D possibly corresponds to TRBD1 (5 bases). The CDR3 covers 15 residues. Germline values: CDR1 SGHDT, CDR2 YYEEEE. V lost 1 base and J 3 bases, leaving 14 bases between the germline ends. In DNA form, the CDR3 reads TGTGCCAGCAGCTTGAGGCCGGGTAGGGGCTACGAGCAGTACTTC. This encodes CASSLRPGRGYEQYF.

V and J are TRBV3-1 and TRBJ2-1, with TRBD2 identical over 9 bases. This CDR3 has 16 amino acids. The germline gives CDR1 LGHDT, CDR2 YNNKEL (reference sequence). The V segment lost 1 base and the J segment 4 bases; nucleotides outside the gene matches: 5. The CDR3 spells CASSQGLAERYNEQFF. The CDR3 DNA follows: TGTGCCAGCAGCCAAGGACTAGCGGAGAGGTACAATGAGCAGTTCTTC.

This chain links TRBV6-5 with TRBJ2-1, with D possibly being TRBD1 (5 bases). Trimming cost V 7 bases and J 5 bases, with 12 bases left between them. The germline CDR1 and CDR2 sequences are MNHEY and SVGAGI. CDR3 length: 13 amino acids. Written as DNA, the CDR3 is TGTGCCAGCAAGGGGCCTTCGAACAATGAGCAGTTCTTC. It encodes CASKGPSNNEQFF.

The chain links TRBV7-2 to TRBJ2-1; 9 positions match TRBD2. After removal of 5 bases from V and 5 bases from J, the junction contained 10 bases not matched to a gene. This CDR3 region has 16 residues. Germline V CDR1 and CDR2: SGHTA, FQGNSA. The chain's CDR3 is CASSPRGGAGDNEQFF. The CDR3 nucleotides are TGTGCCAGCAGCCCCCGCGGGGGGGCCGGTGACAATGAGCAGTTCTTC.

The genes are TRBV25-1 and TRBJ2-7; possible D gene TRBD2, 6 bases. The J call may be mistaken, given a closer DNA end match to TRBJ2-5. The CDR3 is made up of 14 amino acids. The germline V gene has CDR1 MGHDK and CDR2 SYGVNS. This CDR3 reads CASSGRVRTRTQYF. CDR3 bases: TGTGCCAGCAGTGGGAGGGTCAGAACTAGGACCCAGTACTTC.

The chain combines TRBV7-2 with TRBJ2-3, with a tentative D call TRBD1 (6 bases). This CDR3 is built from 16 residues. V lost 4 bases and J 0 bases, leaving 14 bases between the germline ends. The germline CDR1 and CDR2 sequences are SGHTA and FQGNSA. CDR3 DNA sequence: TGTGCCAGCAGCTGGGGGCCAGTTGCTAGCACAGATACGCAGTATTTT. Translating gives CASSWGPVASTDTQYF.

This CDR3 reads CASSQASGTLNEKLFF. DNA of the CDR3: TGCGCCAGCAGCCAGGCCTCCGGGACACTTAATGAAAAACTGTTTTTT. This rearrangement joins TRBV4-1 to TRBJ1-4; a weak D match, TRBD1 (6 bases). Deletions cut 3 bases from V and 4 bases from J, with 15 bases between. This CDR3 is built from 16 residues. Germline V gene data show CDR1 as MGHRA and CDR2 as YSYEKL.

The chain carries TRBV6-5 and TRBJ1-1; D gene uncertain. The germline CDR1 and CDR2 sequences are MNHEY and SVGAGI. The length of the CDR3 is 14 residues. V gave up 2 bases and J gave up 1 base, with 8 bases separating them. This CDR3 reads CASSYTGRNTEAFF. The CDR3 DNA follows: TGTGCCAGCAGTTACACTGGGAGGAACACTGAAGCTTTCTTT.

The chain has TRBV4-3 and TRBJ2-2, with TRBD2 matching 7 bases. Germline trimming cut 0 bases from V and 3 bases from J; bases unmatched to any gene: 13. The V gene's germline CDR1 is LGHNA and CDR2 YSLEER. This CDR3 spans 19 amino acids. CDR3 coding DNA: TGCGCCAGCAGCCAAGAGTCTAGCGGAGTATTTTGGGACACCGGGGAGCTGTTTTTT. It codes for CASSQESSGVFWDTGELFF.

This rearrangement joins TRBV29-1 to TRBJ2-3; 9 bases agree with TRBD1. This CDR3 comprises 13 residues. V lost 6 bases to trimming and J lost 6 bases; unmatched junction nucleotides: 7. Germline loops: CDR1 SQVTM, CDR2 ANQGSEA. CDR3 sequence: CSVHRGQRDTQYF. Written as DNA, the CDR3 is TGCAGCGTCCACAGGGGGCAGAGGGATACGCAGTATTTT.

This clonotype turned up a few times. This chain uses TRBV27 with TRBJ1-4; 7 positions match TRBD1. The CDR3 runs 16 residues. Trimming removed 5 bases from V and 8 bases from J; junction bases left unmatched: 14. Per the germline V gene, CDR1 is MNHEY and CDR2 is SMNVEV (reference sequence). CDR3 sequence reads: CASSGLPGQTMEKLFF. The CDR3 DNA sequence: TGTGCCAGCAGTGGGTTACCGGGACAGACAATGGAAAAACTGTTTTTT.

CDR3 nucleotides: TGTGCCAGCAGTCTGTCCAGGGGCAACAGCAATCAGCCCCAGCATTTT. Translating gives CASSLSRGNSNQPQHF. The chain has TRBV12-3 or TRBV12-4 and TRBJ1-5; TRBD1 is a possible D gene (6 bases). Trimming shortened V by 5 bases and J by 1 base, and 15 bases separated the two germline ends. This CDR3 has 16 amino acids.

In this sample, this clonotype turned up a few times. CDR3: CASSFRNPRTDTQYF. CDR3 sequence (DNA): TGTGCCAGCAGCTTTAGGAACCCTCGCACAGATACGCAGTATTTT. V usage is TRBV11-2 and J usage is TRBJ2-3, with D unresolved. The CDR3 length is 15 residues. Between the trimmed V and J ends, which lost 3 bases and 1 base, there was a span of 11 bases. Germline CDR1 is SGHAT and CDR2 is FQNNGV.

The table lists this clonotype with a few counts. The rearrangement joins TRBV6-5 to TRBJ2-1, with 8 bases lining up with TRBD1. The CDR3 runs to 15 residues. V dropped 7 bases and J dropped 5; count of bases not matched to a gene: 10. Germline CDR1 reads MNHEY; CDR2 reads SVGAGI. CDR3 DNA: TGTGCCAGCAAGCTACAGGGGGTGTCTAACAATGAGCAGTTCTTC. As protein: CASKLQGVSNNEQFF.

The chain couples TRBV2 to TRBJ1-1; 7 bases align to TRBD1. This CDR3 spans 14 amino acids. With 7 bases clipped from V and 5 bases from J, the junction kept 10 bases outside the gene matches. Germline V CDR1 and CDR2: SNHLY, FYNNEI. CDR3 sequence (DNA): TGTGCCAGCACCGCAACAGGGGTCGGGACTGAAGCTTTCTTT. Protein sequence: CASTATGVGTEAFF.

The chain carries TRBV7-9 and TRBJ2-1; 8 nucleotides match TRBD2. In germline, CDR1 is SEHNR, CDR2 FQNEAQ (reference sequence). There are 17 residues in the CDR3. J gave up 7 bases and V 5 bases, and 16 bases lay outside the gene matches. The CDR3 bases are TGTGCCAGCAGCCCCCGAGGTCGGGGACTAGTCAGGAATGAGCAGTTCTTC. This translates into CASSPRGRGLVRNEQFF. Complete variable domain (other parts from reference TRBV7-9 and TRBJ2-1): DTGVSQNPRHKITKRGQNVTFRCDPISEHNRLYWYRQTLGQGPEFLTYFQNEAQLEKSRLLSDRFSAERPKGSFSTLEIQRTEQGDSAMYLCASSPRGRGLVRNEQFFGPGTRLTVL.

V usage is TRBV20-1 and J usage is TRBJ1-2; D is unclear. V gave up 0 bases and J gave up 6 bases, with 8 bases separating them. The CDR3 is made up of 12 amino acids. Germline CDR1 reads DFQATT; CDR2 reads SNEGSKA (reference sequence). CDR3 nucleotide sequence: TGCAGTGCTAGAGAGTGGGCCGATGGCTACACCTTC. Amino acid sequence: CSAREWADGYTF.